A selection of T cell receptor beta chains follows, all from one sample in a study of blood T cell repertoires in COVID-19. TCRdb keeps only in-frame clones here, not all; method: immunoSEQ multiplex PCR. The sample shows around 250,000 clones, roughly 84% of them seen only once. The material sequenced was peripheral blood. These receptors came from a woman between 18 and 30 years old with acute or convalescent COVID-19. The conserved cysteine and the conserved F or W are not part of the CDR3 here.

v_gene	len	j_gene	CDR3aa
TRBV24-1	14	TRBJ2-1	ATGTGTGLESNEQF
TRBV2	12	TRBJ1-2	ASRDRGRDYGYT
TRBV27	15	TRBJ2-7	ASSFRASGRAPHEQY
TRBV19	13	TRBJ2-7	ASSIKADSSYEQY
TRBV6-5	13	TRBJ1-1	ASSYEAGVNTEAF
TRBV12-3/TRBV12-4	9	TRBJ1-2	ASRENYGYT
TRBV7-3	14	TRBJ1-6	ASSRGAGTILLPLH
TRBV24-1	11	TRBJ2-1	ATSPSRVSEQF
TRBV30	11	TRBJ1-6	AWDRVINSPLH
TRBV7-2	13	TRBJ2-1	ASSFYEGGWNEQF
TRBV28	13	TRBJ1-5	ASSTGVPSNQPQH
TRBV30	9	TRBJ2-3	AWSGQDTQY
TRBV28	9	TRBJ2-7	ASSESYEQY
TRBV13	15	TRBJ2-1	ASSLGWTSGSYNEQF
TRBV11-2	13	TRBJ2-7	ASSSIRDSTYEQY
TRBV24-1	14	TRBJ2-3	ATSDPGTGRADTQY
TRBV3-1/TRBV3-2	12	TRBJ2-7	ASRPWGDPYEQY
TRBV7-2	14	TRBJ1-6	ASSLARYRRDSPLH
TRBV6-5	12	TRBJ1-4	ASSYSWFSEKLF
TRBV18	11	TRBJ2-5	ASSILAEGTQY
TRBV6-4	13	TRBJ2-3	ASSAGTGGADTQY
TRBV30	10	TRBJ2-7	AWSYKRGEQY
TRBV21-1	18	TRBJ1-4	ASSKERTDRGEGRHEKLF
TRBV12-3/TRBV12-4	11	TRBJ1-2	ASSPEAAYGYT
TRBV2	12	TRBJ2-7	ASSEALRGSEQY
TRBV5-1	13	TRBJ2-5	ASSLNGALQETQY
TRBV6-5	12	TRBJ1-3	ASRITYSGNTIY
TRBV24-1	16	TRBJ2-1	ATSDRSGSHTSYNEQF
TRBV9	13	TRBJ2-1	ASSVFAEAYNEQF
TRBV12-3/TRBV12-4	11	TRBJ2-4	ASRSLAKNIQY
TRBV28	13	TRBJ1-4	ASSPRTGGGEKLF
TRBV19	13	TRBJ1-3	ASVDLGGSGNTIY
TRBV28	15	TRBJ2-5	ASSMGWLAGVQETQY
TRBV29-1	11	TRBJ1-2	SVDIYSYTGYT
TRBV19	14	TRBJ2-1	ASSTISSGSINEQF
TRBV28	13	TRBJ1-1	ASFQIGRGNTEAF
TRBV9	14	TRBJ2-5	ASSVSGTGGQETQY